The entry below describes one T cell receptor beta chain. What it binds is not known. The PCR used 60 Vbeta and 13 Jbeta primers. Only in-frame clones appear in the TCRdb table, and some are missing; sequencing was by immunoSEQ multiplex PCR. The sample lists around 140,000 clones; 70% to 85% were seen once. Germline lookup yields CDR1 LGHNA and CDR2 YSLEER. V lost 1 base and J 12 bases, leaving 21 bases between the germline ends. CDR3 length: 15 residues. The data belong to a study of cytomegalovirus exposure and HLA in healthy donors. Study context: Early released data had about 85 million unique TCRs, all coming from HLA-typed donors. Genetic ancestry analysis placed under 90% of the 398 donors that were genotyped in the Caucasian-associated cluster.

General study points: Exclusion as indistinguishable affected some V segments, including TRBV6-2 and TRBV6-3. A later analysis reportedly identified an Asian-associated ancestry cluster as carrying fewer N-insertions than the approximately 620-donor mean.

Input material: PBMCs. This clonotype was obtained from a male donor in good health and CMV-seronegative. The J gene is TRBJ1-1, the V gene TRBV4-3, with D maybe TRBD1 (6 bases). The CDR3 DNA follows: TGCGCCAGCAGCCAAGTTGCGAACAGGGAAGGTACGTCTTTCTTT. Translated: CASSQVANREGTSFF.